Detailed here is one T cell receptor beta chain. The antigen is undetermined. Unmatched junction bases numbered 6, after V lost 0 bases and J lost 5 bases. CDR1 is WNHNN and CDR2 is SYGVQD in the germline V gene (reference sequence). The CDR3 extends over 17 amino acids. The method was immunoSEQ multiplex PCR; TCRdb's version includes in-frame clones alone and lacks a portion of them. Of more than 100,000 clones in the sample, 85% are singletons; the top ten hold approximately 8%. The data were obtained in a study of T cell responses to AZD1222 COVID-19 vaccine. Whole-study findings and limits: Among the donors, most were white British and more were female, and clonal diversity was possibly underestimated.

The chain links TRBV10-1 to TRBJ2-4; TRBD2 agrees at 11 bases. This clonotype originated in an adult who received the MenACWY meningococcal vaccine as a control. Material: peripheral blood, obtained 28 days after the second dose of the MenACWY control vaccine. The CDR3 region has the DNA TGCGCCAGCAGTGAGTCGACTAGCGGGAAAGGGGAAAACATTCAGTACTTC. Translated: CASSESTSGKGENIQYF.